A selection of T cell receptor beta chains follows, all from one sample in a study of T cells in Graves' hyperthyroidism and ophthalmopathy. Each CDR3 protein gets one entry after TCRdb re-called the multiplex PCR reads with MiXCR. The sample consists of under 700,000 distinct CDR3 sequences, approximately 44% of them appearing once. Sequenced: peripheral blood or thyroid tissue (not recorded which). The receptors originated from a woman aged 18-29 years with Graves' hyperthyroidism. CDR3s include the opening cysteine and the closing phenylalanine or tryptophan. D genes are given only for firm matches. Not every row has a clone size; where given, it reads once, few, many or a size class.

CDR3 DNA	CDR3 protein	V gene	J gene	D gene	clone size
TGTGCCAGCAGCTTAAAAGGCCGGGACAGGGTCTACGAGCAGTACTTC	CASSLKGRDRVYEQYF	TRBV25-1	TRBJ2-7	TRBD1	.
TGTGCCAGCAGTGCCCTTAGCGGGAGTGAGTACGAGCAGTACTTC	CASSALSGSEYEQYF	TRBV2	TRBJ2-7	TRBD2	.
TGTGCCACCAGCTCCGGGGGACAGGCCAACACTGAAGCTTTCTTT	CATSSGGQANTEAFF	TRBV15	TRBJ1-1	TRBD1	once
TGTGCCAGCAGCTCAGGGAGTAGCACTGAAGCTTTCTTT	CASSSGSSTEAFF	TRBV7-6	TRBJ1-1	.	.
TGTGCCAGCAGCTGGGCGTCGGGCGAGCAGTACTTC	CASSWASGEQYF	TRBV5-8	TRBJ2-7	.	many
TGTGCCAGCAGCCAACGTTCCCGGGATGTCTTTAATTCACCCCTCCACTTT	CASSQRSRDVFNSPLHF	TRBV14	TRBJ1-6	.	.
TGTGCCAGCAGTTTAGTGGGTAGACAGGGGAACACTGAAGCTTTCTTT	CASSLVGRQGNTEAFF	TRBV10-3	TRBJ1-1	TRBD1	.
TGTGCCAGTAGTGACCTCGGGACAAGGGAGGCAGATACGCAGTATTTT	CASSDLGTREADTQYF	TRBV19	TRBJ2-3	.	many
TGCAGTGCTCATTCGGGAGCCTACGAGCAGTACTTC	CSAHSGAYEQYF	TRBV20-1	TRBJ2-7	.	few
TGTGCCACCAGCAGACCCGGACAGGGGGGCACTGAAGCTTTCTTT	CATSRPGQGGTEAFF	TRBV15	TRBJ1-1	TRBD1	many
TGTGCCAGCAGAATGGACGATGAAAAACTGTTTTTT	CASRMDDEKLFF	TRBV2	TRBJ1-4	.	many
TGTGCCAGCAGCGTAGGGGGGACAGGAGGACATGGCTACACCTTC	CASSVGGTGGHGYTF	TRBV9	TRBJ1-2	TRBD1	few
TGTGCCAGCAGCTTAAGTCCCGTACCCTACGAGCAGTACTTC	CASSLSPVPYEQYF	TRBV7-2	TRBJ2-7	.	many
TGTGCCAGCAGCATGTCGGAGACCCAGCATTTT	CASSMSETQHF	TRBV7-9	TRBJ1-5	.	.
TGTGCCGGCATGGGGGGTAAATCACCCCTCCACTTT	CAGMGGKSPLHF	TRBV2	TRBJ1-6	.	.
TGTGCCAGCAGACCCGACAGGGTTTGGGAGACCCAGTACTTC	CASRPDRVWETQYF	TRBV7-9	TRBJ2-5	TRBD1	.
TGTGCCACCAGTGATGTAACAGGGGAGCGAGATGGCTACACCTTC	CATSDVTGERDGYTF	TRBV24-1	TRBJ1-2	TRBD1	many
TGTGCCAGCAGCCCTCCACTAGCAGCTAACGAGCAGTACTTC	CASSPPLAANEQYF	TRBV14	TRBJ2-7	.	.
TGTGCCAGCAGCTTCAGGGTGCGGGATGGCTACACCTTC	CASSFRVRDGYTF	TRBV5-6	TRBJ1-2	.	.
TGTGCCAGCAGTGAGTCCGGGGGACTCATAGCTAACTATGGCTACACCTTC	CASSESGGLIANYGYTF	TRBV2	TRBJ1-2	.	few
TGTGCCAGCAGTTACTCTCGGACAGACAATCAGCCCCAGCATTTT	CASSYSRTDNQPQHF	TRBV6-6	TRBJ1-5	.	many
TGCAGTGCTAGAGATCCCTTTATCACCTACGAGCAGTACTTC	CSARDPFITYEQYF	TRBV20-1	TRBJ2-7	.	few
TGCAGCGTTGGTCGTGGGACAGGGGACTATGGCTACACCTTC	CSVGRGTGDYGYTF	TRBV29-1	TRBJ1-2	TRBD1	.
TGTGCCAGCAGCTCTTGGACAGGGGTAGCTGTCGAGCAGTACTTC	CASSSWTGVAVEQYF	TRBV7-2	TRBJ2-7	TRBD1	few
TGTGCCAGCAGCCCCATAGGGCACCAAGAGACCCAGTACTTC	CASSPIGHQETQYF	TRBV7-3	TRBJ2-5	.	few
TGTGCTAGTGGTTGGGGACTAGCGGAACAAGAGACCCAGTACTTC	CASGWGLAEQETQYF	TRBV12-5	TRBJ2-5	TRBD2	.
TGTGCCAGCAGCTTGGAGGGGACCTTAGGGACCCAGTACTTC	CASSLEGTLGTQYF	TRBV7-2	TRBJ2-5	.	.
TGTGCCAGCAGTGCCCGAGAGCACTCCTACAATGAGCAGTTCTTC	CASSAREHSYNEQFF	TRBV2	TRBJ2-1	.	once
TGTGCCAGCAGCTTAATACGAGCGAACACCGGGGAGCTGTTTTTT	CASSLIRANTGELFF	TRBV7-8	TRBJ2-2	.	few
TGCAGTGCTGCCTGGGACTACCCGTTCGAGCAGTACTTC	CSAAWDYPFEQYF	TRBV20-1	TRBJ2-7	TRBD2	few
TGTGCCAGCAGCCAAGGAATAGGCGAGCAGTACTTC	CASSQGIGEQYF	TRBV7-8	TRBJ2-7	.	few
TGCGCCAGCAGCTTCCTCGTAGGTGCTAATGAAAAACTGTTTTTT	CASSFLVGANEKLFF	TRBV5-1	TRBJ1-4	.	few